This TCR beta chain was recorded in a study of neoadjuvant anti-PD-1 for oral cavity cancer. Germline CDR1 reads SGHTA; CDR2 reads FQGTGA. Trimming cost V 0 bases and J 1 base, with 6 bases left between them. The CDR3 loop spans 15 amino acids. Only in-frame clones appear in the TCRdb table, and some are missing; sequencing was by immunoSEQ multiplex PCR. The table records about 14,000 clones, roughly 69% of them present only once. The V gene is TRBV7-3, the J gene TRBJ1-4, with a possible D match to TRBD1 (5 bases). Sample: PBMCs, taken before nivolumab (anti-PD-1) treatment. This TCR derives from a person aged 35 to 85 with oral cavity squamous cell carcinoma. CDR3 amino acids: CASSLTGVTNEKLFF. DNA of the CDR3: TGTGCCAGCAGCTTAACGGGGGTAACTAATGAAAAACTGTTTTTT.